This TCR beta chain was profiled in a study of T-cell reconstitution after alpha-beta-depleted transplantation in children. Molecular barcoding with unique molecular identifiers was used for the TCRbeta library. TCRdb itself ran the PCR reads through MiXCR, one entry per CDR3 protein. The data hold roughly 310,000 distinct CDR3 sequences, with around 20% observed a single time. This clonotype was found once. V lost 1 base to trimming and J lost 4 bases, with 7 bases between them. Germline-derived CDR1 and CDR2 are SGHTS and YDEGEE. The CDR3 extends over 13 amino acids. The J gene is TRBJ2-3, the V gene TRBV5-8; D is undetermined. This receptor was obtained from a male patient between 10 and 17 years old who had a stem cell transplant for acute lymphoblastic leukemia, so the T cells may come from the graft donor. The sample consisted of PBMCs, mostly from graft donor cells, taken 180 days after TCRalphabeta/CD19-depleted stem cell transplant. Here the CDR3 DNA reads TGTGCCAGCAGCTTGCTGCCTTCAGATACGCAGTATTTT. It is translated as CASSLLPSDTQYF.